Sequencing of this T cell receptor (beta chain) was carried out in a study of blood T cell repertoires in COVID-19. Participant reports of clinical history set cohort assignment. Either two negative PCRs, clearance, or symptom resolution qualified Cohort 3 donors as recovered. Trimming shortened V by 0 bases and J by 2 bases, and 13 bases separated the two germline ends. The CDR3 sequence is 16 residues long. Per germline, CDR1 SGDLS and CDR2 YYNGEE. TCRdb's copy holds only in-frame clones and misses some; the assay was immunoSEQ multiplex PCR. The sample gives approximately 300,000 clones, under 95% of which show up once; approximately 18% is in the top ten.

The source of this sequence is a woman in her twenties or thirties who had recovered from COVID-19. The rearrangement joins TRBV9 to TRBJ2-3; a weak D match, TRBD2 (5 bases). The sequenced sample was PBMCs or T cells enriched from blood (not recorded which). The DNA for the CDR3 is TGTGCCAGCAGCGTAGAATTCCTAGCTACCACAGATACGCAGTATTTT. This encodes CASSVEFLATTDTQYF.